Each of the 17 T cell receptor beta chains below was sequenced from the same sample in a study of T cell repertoires in cytomegalovirus infection. Which antigens these TCRs recognize remains unknown. TCRdb independently ran MiXCR on the reads; one entry per CDR3 protein. Seen here are 650,000 to 850,000 distinct CDR3 sequences, approximately 32% observed once, and the top ten hold around 13%. Sequencing was performed on cultured CD8+ T cells from PBMCs, taken from culture after CMV antigen stimulation. These receptors were collected from a human donor in good health (CMV status not recorded). Some clones in this sample may be carry-over from other donors' samples.

The chain couples TRBV7-6 to TRBJ1-2, with 11 positions matching TRBD1. This CDR3 region has 15 residues. V dropped 4 bases and J dropped 6; count of bases not matched to a gene: 7. Per the germline V gene, CDR1 is SGHVS and CDR2 is FNYEAQ. The CDR3 nucleotides read TGTGCCAGCAGCTCACTGGGACAGGGGGACGATGGCTACACCTTC. It encodes CASSSLGQGDDGYTF.

This clonotype was picked up a small number of times. The J gene is TRBJ2-7, the V gene TRBV27; 10 bases line up with TRBD1. CDR1 and CDR2 (germline): MNHEY, SMNVEV (reference sequence). The ends lost 5 bases at V and 2 bases at J; junction bases unmatched: 6. The CDR3 is 15 residues long. The CDR3: CASSPGGQGTYEQYF. The DNA of the CDR3 is TGTGCCAGCAGTCCAGGGGGACAGGGGACCTACGAGCAGTACTTC.

The V call is TRBV19, the J call TRBJ2-1; the D is unclear. Trimming took 6 bases from V and 3 from J, leaving 3 bases between them. The CDR3 length is 11 residues. CDR1 and CDR2 from the germline V gene are LNHDA and SQIVND (reference sequence). The CDR3 is CASRYYNEQFF. CDR3 in DNA: TGTGCCAGTAGATACTACAATGAGCAGTTCTTC.

V is TRBV18 and J is TRBJ2-1; TRBD1 might be the D (7 bases). V was clipped by 8 bases and J by 8 bases, with 19 bases between them. The germline V gene has CDR1 KGHSH and CDR2 LQKENI. There are 14 residues in the CDR3. The CDR3 here is CASLEGAGLDEQFF. CDR3 nucleotide sequence: TGTGCCAGCCTGGAGGGGGCAGGGTTGGATGAGCAGTTCTTC.

The rearrangement links TRBV4-1 to TRBJ1-1, with 9 bases matching TRBD1. V was clipped by 1 base and J by 1 base; unmatched bases: 7. Germline V CDR1 and CDR2: MGHRA, YSYEKL. CDR3 length equals 17 residues. CDR3 bases: TGCGCCAGCAGCCAAGGAGAAGGGACAGGGAGGAACACTGAAGCTTTCTTT. Protein sequence: CASSQGEGTGRNTEAFF.

The chain employs TRBV6-1 and TRBJ2-7; D gene uncertain. Germline V gene sequence: CDR1 MNHNS, CDR2 SASEGT. The V end was cut by 3 bases, the J end by 0 bases, with 9 bases between. There are 14 residues in the CDR3. CDR3 DNA sequence: TGTGCCAGCAGTGAGTTCCAGGCCTCCTACGAGCAGTACTTC. Translation gives CASSEFQASYEQYF.

Only a few counts were recorded for this clonotype. The chain couples TRBV4-3 to TRBJ1-1; D is perhaps TRBD1 (5 bases). The germline V gene has CDR1 LGHNA and CDR2 YSLEER. V dropped 0 bases and J dropped 9 bases, with 14 bases sitting between them. The CDR3 length is 14 residues. The CDR3 DNA reads as TGCGCCAGCAGCCAAGAAGGGAGTCAGGGAAAAGCTTTCTTT. Residues: CASSQEGSQGKAFF.

This clonotype was counted between two and nine times. The rearrangement uses TRBV6-2 or TRBV6-3 and TRBJ1-5; no clear D. The CDR3 has 14 amino acids. Per the germline V gene, CDR1 is MNHEY and CDR2 is SVGEGT. Trimming took off 8 bases at V and 0 bases at J, with 11 bases between the two ends. The CDR3 sequence: CASGGSYSNQPQHF. The CDR3 coding sequence is TGTGCCAGCGGAGGCTCCTATAGCAATCAGCCCCAGCATTTT.

This clonotype was seen only a few times. The rearrangement uses TRBV27 and TRBJ2-2; no definite D call. Germline assignment: CDR1 MNHEY and CDR2 SMNVEV (reference sequence). V lost 1 base and J lost 0, with 9 bases in between. The CDR3 covers 16 residues. The chain's CDR3 is CASSLFPITNTGELFF. DNA for the CDR3: TGTGCCAGCAGTTTATTTCCGATAACGAACACCGGGGAGCTGTTTTTT.

This clonotype was seen a few times. The chain is built from TRBV4-2 and TRBJ2-2, with D possibly TRBD2 on 5 matching bases. CDR3 size: 15 residues. Germline V gives CDR1 LGHNA, CDR2 YNFKEQ. The V end lost 0 bases, the J end lost 3 bases, and 8 bases lay between the germline ends. CDR3 sequence reads: CASSQDAGDTGELFF. The DNA for the CDR3 is TGTGCCAGCAGCCAAGATGCCGGGGACACCGGGGAGCTGTTTTTT.

The V call is TRBV9, the J call TRBJ2-3; D unclear. The V end lost 0 bases, the J end lost 5 bases, and 4 bases lay between the germline ends. The CDR3 runs 12 residues. CDR1 is SGDLS, CDR2 YYNGEE, per germline. The CDR3 loop reads CASSVVVDTQYF. CDR3 DNA: TGTGCCAGCAGCGTAGTAGTAGATACGCAGTATTTT.

This clonotype was observed a handful of times. The V call is TRBV29-1, the J call TRBJ1-1; the D gene is possibly TRBD1 (5 bases). The V and J ends lost 6 bases and 5 bases respectively, with 13 bases between them. This CDR3 has 12 amino acids. Germline CDR1 reads SQVTM; CDR2 reads ANQGSEA. CDR3 sequence (DNA): TGCAGCGTGGGGACGGGGCGGACTGAAGCTTTCTTT. Translating gives CSVGTGRTEAFF.

The rearrangement joins TRBV27 to TRBJ1-6; D remains ambiguous. Trimming took off 5 bases at V and 1 base at J, with 9 bases between the two ends. Germline V gene lookup returns CDR1 MNHEY and CDR2 SMNVEV (reference sequence). CDR3 length equals 15 residues. The CDR3 region is CASSPRGSYNSPLHF. CDR3 DNA sequence: TGTGCCAGCAGTCCCCGCGGATCCTATAATTCACCCCTCCACTTT.

V gene TRBV12-3 or TRBV12-4 combines with J gene TRBJ2-3; D is undetermined. This CDR3 has 11 residues. Trimming removed 6 bases from V and 6 bases from J, with 7 bases in between. The CDR3, as DNA: TGTGCCAGCAGACACTCCGATACGCAGTATTTT. Amino acids: CASRHSDTQYF.

This clonotype was observed a handful of times. This chain connects TRBV7-8 to TRBJ2-7; TRBD2 agrees at 11 bases. This CDR3 contains 15 residues. Germline loops: CDR1 SGHVS, CDR2 FQNEAQ. V shed 5 bases, J shed 3 bases, and the junction held 6 bases outside the gene matches. The CDR3 sequence: CASSRTSGSLYEQYF. The CDR3, as DNA: TGTGCCAGCAGCAGGACTAGCGGGTCTCTCTACGAGCAGTACTTC.

The V call is TRBV6-1, the J call TRBJ2-5; TRBD2 aligns across 11 bases. Germline assignment: CDR1 MNHNS and CDR2 SASEGT. The CDR3 has 16 residues. With 3 bases clipped from V and 4 bases from J, the junction kept 7 bases outside the gene matches. CDR3: CASSESVLAGGETQYF. The CDR3 region has the DNA TGTGCCAGCAGTGAGTCGGTGCTAGCGGGGGGAGAGACCCAGTACTTC.

This clonotype occurred a few times. V is TRBV20-1 and J is TRBJ1-4; D remains ambiguous. The V gene's germline CDR1 is DFQATT and CDR2 SNEGSKA (reference sequence). Deletions cut 6 bases from V and 0 bases from J, with 17 bases between. The CDR3 length is 16 residues. As DNA, the CDR3 is TGCAGTGCCGAGGGAGCAGCGGTTGCAACTAATGAAAAACTGTTTTTT. Amino acid sequence: CSAEGAAVATNEKLFF.